This T cell receptor beta chain was documented in a study of early T cells in non-severe SARS-CoV-2 infection. This clonotype was seen a handful of times. TCRdb processed the 5' RACE reads anew with MiXCR; each CDR3 protein has one entry. The sample yields around 50,000 distinct CDR3 sequences, roughly 5.5% seen once. The clonotype originates from an adult who was a healthcare worker with PCR-confirmed SARS-CoV-2 infection or an uninfected control (not recorded which). The specimen sequenced was whole blood.

CDR3 amino acids: CASSRTHGTSDEQFF. The CDR3 nucleotides are TGTGCCAGCAGCCGGACCCACGGGACTAGCGATGAGCAGTTCTTC. The chain couples TRBV5-6 to TRBJ2-1; 10 bases are a match to TRBD2. V lost 4 bases to trimming and J lost 8 bases; unmatched junction nucleotides: 9. CDR1 and CDR2 (germline): SGHDT, YYEEEE. The CDR3 contains 15 residues.